Each of the 31 T cell receptor beta chains below was sequenced from the same sample in a study of T cells in Graves' hyperthyroidism and ophthalmopathy. Authors of the study amplified TCR beta CDR3 regions from RNA transcripts. When the TCR CDR3 underwent first-round RT-PCR, the HTBI primer set was used. TCRdb fed the multiplex PCR reads into MiXCR, producing one record per CDR3 protein. The table shows around 440,000 distinct CDR3 sequences, with 15% to 19% occurring only once. Sequenced input: blood. The receptor set was obtained from a woman aged 18-35 years with Graves' hyperthyroidism.

The table lists this clonotype with many counts. CDR3 DNA sequence: TGTGCCAGCAGCTTAGATCGTACAGGGTCCCATGAGCAGTTCTTC. Encoded protein: CASSLDRTGSHEQFF. The rearrangement uses TRBV11-2 and TRBJ2-1, with D tentatively TRBD1 (6 bases). Per the germline V gene, CDR1 is SGHAT and CDR2 is FQNNGV. Trimming removed 0 bases at V and 8 bases at J, with 14 bases between. The CDR3 spans 15 residues.

The sample holds a few counts of this clonotype. The V gene is TRBV15, the J gene TRBJ2-7; 8 nucleotides align to TRBD2. The V gene's germline CDR1 is LNHNV and CDR2 YYDKDF (reference sequence). Unmatched junction bases numbered 6, after V lost 3 bases and J lost 2 bases. CDR3 length equals 15 residues. The CDR3 coding sequence is TGTGCCACCAGCAGGGAACCGGGACTAGCCTACGAGCAGTACTTC. This gives the protein CATSREPGLAYEQYF. Supplemented by reference TRBV15 and TRBJ2-7, the full variable domain reads DAMVIQNPRYQVTQFGKPVTLSCSQTLNHNVMYWYQQKSSQAPKLLFHYYDKDFNNEADTPDNFQSRRPNTSFCFLDIRSPGLGDTAMYLCATSREPGLAYEQYFGPGTRLTVT.

This clonotype showed up many times. The gene calls are TRBV11-2 and TRBJ1-2; D gene ambiguous. The V and J ends lost 4 bases and 6 bases respectively, with 9 bases between them. The CDR3 totals 12 residues. Germline lookup yields CDR1 SGHAT and CDR2 FQNNGV. Written as DNA, the CDR3 is TGTGCCAGCAGCTCCCCCCAGGATGGCTACACCTTC. Encoded protein: CASSSPQDGYTF.

This clonotype was counted only a few times. CDR3 in amino acids: CASSLTDRGHEKLFF. The CDR3 nucleotides read TGTGCCAGCAGCCTCACGGACAGGGGGCATGAAAAACTGTTTTTT. This rearrangement joins TRBV7-2 to TRBJ1-4, with 11 bases that match TRBD1. The CDR3 consists of 15 residues. CDR1 SGHTA and CDR2 FQGNSA come from the germline V gene. J gave up 6 bases and V 5 bases, and 5 bases lay outside the gene matches.

This clonotype was recorded many times. The chain combines TRBV11-2 with TRBJ2-1; D unclear. The CDR3 consists of 11 residues. Germline CDR1 is SGHAT and CDR2 is FQNNGV. Trimming stripped 2 bases from V and 8 bases from J, with 4 bases between. CDR3 residues: CASSLNDEQFF. The CDR3 nucleotides are TGTGCCAGCAGCTTAAATGATGAGCAGTTCTTC.

This clonotype showed up many times. The rearrangement joins TRBV20-1 to TRBJ2-7; maybe TRBD1 (6 bases). The V gene's germline CDR1 is DFQATT and CDR2 SNEGSKA (reference sequence). This CDR3 has 14 amino acids. V was cut by 2 bases and J by 7 bases, with 18 bases left in between. CDR3: CSARRTVSSREQYF. DNA for the CDR3: TGCAGTGCTAGAAGGACAGTGTCCTCGAGGGAGCAGTACTTC.

There are many counts of this clonotype. This chain uses TRBV20-1 with TRBJ1-5; D is undetermined. Germline assignment: CDR1 DFQATT and CDR2 SNEGSKA (reference sequence). CDR3 size: 16 residues. Trimming removed 1 base from V and 6 bases from J, with 19 bases in between. CDR3 in amino acids: CSARANSASWAQPQHF. Here the CDR3 DNA reads TGCAGTGCTAGAGCAAATTCAGCCTCCTGGGCTCAGCCCCAGCATTTT.

This clonotype was counted at least ten times. The chain joins TRBV9 to TRBJ2-1, with a tentative D call TRBD2 (6 bases). Germline V gives CDR1 SGDLS, CDR2 YYNGEE. The ends were cut back, 3 bases at V and 3 bases at J, with 16 bases in the middle. This CDR3 region has 16 residues. CDR3 sequence (DNA): TGTGCCAGCAGCGCCCGCGGGGACTCGAGCTACAATGAGCAGTTCTTC. As protein: CASSARGDSSYNEQFF.

This clonotype was observed a few times. The chain combines TRBV28 with TRBJ1-2; D gene ambiguous. Germline V gives CDR1 MDHEN, CDR2 SYDVKM. V was cut by 8 bases and J by 4 bases, with 14 bases left in between. This CDR3 contains 13 residues. The CDR3 loop is CASSDGRPYGYTF. Written as DNA, the CDR3 is TGTGCCAGCTCTGATGGGAGGCCCTATGGCTACACCTTC.

Only a few counts were recorded for this clonotype. J is TRBJ2-5 and V is TRBV19; a weak D match, TRBD1 (7 bases). Deletions cut 4 bases from V and 4 bases from J, with 10 bases between. The length of the CDR3 is 13 residues. Germline V CDR1 and CDR2: LNHDA, SQIVND (reference sequence). CDR3 residues: CASSTQGGETQYF. CDR3 DNA sequence: TGTGCCAGTAGTACTCAGGGGGGAGAGACCCAGTACTTC.

This clonotype was picked up many times. This sequence joins TRBV6-6 and TRBJ1-2; D may be TRBD1 (6 bases). Germline V gene lookup returns CDR1 MNHNY and CDR2 SVGAGI (reference sequence). Trimming stripped 2 bases from V and 4 bases from J, with 11 bases between. CDR3 length: 14 amino acids. CDR3 sequence: CASSYVGASYGYTF. The CDR3 DNA sequence: TGTGCCAGCAGTTACGTGGGGGCCAGCTATGGCTACACCTTC.

This clonotype was seen repeatedly, ten times or more. The genes are TRBV28 and TRBJ2-4, with 7 nucleotides matching TRBD1. Per germline, CDR1 MDHEN and CDR2 SYDVKM. J gave up 0 bases and V 8 bases, and 10 bases lay outside the gene matches. The CDR3 has 16 amino acids. Here the CDR3 DNA reads TGTGCCAGCTACGACAGGGCCAGATTAGCCAAAAACATTCAGTACTTC. Encoded protein: CASYDRARLAKNIQYF.

This clonotype was picked up many times. This chain links TRBV12-3 or TRBV12-4 with TRBJ1-4, with 7 bases lining up with TRBD1. The CDR3 runs 13 residues. V was clipped by 7 bases and J by 7 bases; unmatched bases: 6. This CDR3 is CASIGTVGEKLFF. As DNA, the CDR3 is TGTGCCAGCATCGGGACAGTGGGTGAAAAACTGTTTTTT.

The chain carries TRBV19 and TRBJ2-2; TRBD1 matches 8 bases. V lost 3 bases to trimming and J lost 1 base; unmatched junction nucleotides: 7. The CDR3 covers 17 residues. Germline CDR1 reads LNHDA; CDR2 reads SQIVND (reference sequence). The DNA for the CDR3 is TGTGCCAGTAGTATCGGATCGACAGGGGTGAACACCGGGGAGCTGTTTTTT. Protein sequence: CASSIGSTGVNTGELFF.

This clonotype has ten or more counts. This rearrangement joins TRBV13 to TRBJ1-2; no clear D. This CDR3 has 14 residues. Trimming cost V 2 bases and J 3 bases, with 10 bases left between them. Looked up from germline, CDR1 is PRHDT and CDR2 is FYEKMQ (reference sequence). In nucleotides, the CDR3 is TGTGCCAGCAGCTTACGAATGGCTGACTATGGCTACACCTTC. Translated: CASSLRMADYGYTF.

This clonotype was counted between two and nine times. The V gene is TRBV20-1, the J gene TRBJ2-2; the match to TRBD2 covers 13 bases. V gave up 3 bases and J gave up 5 bases; unmatched junction bases: 6. CDR3 length equals 16 residues. Germline lookup yields CDR1 DFQATT and CDR2 SNEGSKA (reference sequence). CDR3 sequence reads: CSASKLAGGLTGELFF. The CDR3, as DNA: TGCAGTGCTAGTAAACTAGCGGGGGGGCTAACCGGGGAGCTGTTTTTT.

This clonotype was counted ten times or more. CDR3 nucleotide sequence: TGTGCCAGCAGCTCGACAGGGGCTCAGCCCCAGCATTTT. Protein product: CASSSTGAQPQHF. The chain couples TRBV7-9 to TRBJ1-5, with 8 bases aligning to TRBD1. Germline V gene sequence: CDR1 SEHNR, CDR2 FQNEAQ (reference sequence). J was trimmed by 6 bases and V by 4 bases; bases with no gene match: 2. This CDR3 spans 13 amino acids.

This clonotype occurred a few times. The chain has TRBV15 and TRBJ2-3; no reliable D call. Germline CDR1 is LNHNV and CDR2 is YYDKDF (reference sequence). The CDR3 loop spans 15 amino acids. V lost 0 bases and J lost 3, with 10 bases in between. The CDR3 region is CATSRDRSLTDTQYF. The CDR3 nucleotides are TGTGCCACCAGCAGAGATCGCAGTTTAACAGATACGCAGTATTTT.

In this sample, this clonotype turned up a few times. The chain joins TRBV4-1 to TRBJ1-1, with 10 positions matching TRBD1. This CDR3 contains 19 residues. Germline lookup yields CDR1 MGHRA and CDR2 YSYEKL. The V and J ends lost 0 bases and 3 bases, in that order; junction bases with no gene match: 13. This CDR3 is CASSQESGGWGTGDTEAFF. The CDR3 bases are TGCGCCAGCAGCCAAGAAAGCGGGGGGTGGGGGACAGGGGACACTGAAGCTTTCTTT.

As regards this clonotype: A much more abundant neighbour one base away suggests this may be a read error. The chain couples TRBV7-9 to TRBJ1-2, with a tentative D call TRBD1 (5 bases). The CDR3 contains 13 residues. CDR1 SEHNR and CDR2 FQNEAQ come from the germline V gene (reference sequence). Trimming shortened V by 2 bases and J by 2 bases, and 6 bases separated the two germline ends. Here the CDR3 DNA reads TGTGCCAGCAGCTTACCAGGGAACTATGGCTACACCTTC. Translated, it gives CASSLPGNYGYTF.

This clonotype was counted at least ten times. The chain recombines TRBV13 with TRBJ2-5; 7 nucleotides line up with TRBD2. This CDR3 has 12 amino acids. Germline assignment: CDR1 PRHDT and CDR2 FYEKMQ (reference sequence). Trimming took 5 bases from V and 5 from J; bases not matched to a gene: 2. The CDR3 is CASSTRGETQYF. CDR3 nucleotides: TGTGCCAGCAGCACGCGGGGGGAGACCCAGTACTTC.

This clonotype was seen a handful of times. V usage is TRBV7-9 and J usage is TRBJ2-7, with D unresolved. CDR1 and CDR2 from the germline V gene are SEHNR and FQNEAQ (reference sequence). Trimming took 5 bases from V and 2 from J, leaving 7 bases between them. The CDR3 runs 12 residues. For the CDR3, the DNA is TGTGCCAGCAGCGTTAGTCCCTACGAGCAGTACTTC. This translates into CASSVSPYEQYF.

This clonotype was seen many times. The chain links TRBV5-1 to TRBJ2-7; the D gene is possibly TRBD2 (6 bases). V lost 1 base and J 7 bases, leaving 18 bases between the germline ends. The CDR3 contains 15 residues. Germline-derived CDR1 and CDR2 are SGHRS and YFSETQ. CDR3: CASSLYGGAAREQYF. CDR3 nucleotide sequence: TGCGCCAGCAGCTTGTACGGGGGTGCTGCGAGGGAGCAGTACTTC.

This clonotype was counted many times. This sequence joins TRBV20-1 and TRBJ2-7; weak D call: TRBD2 (6 bases). Per the germline V gene, CDR1 is DFQATT and CDR2 is SNEGSKA (reference sequence). The CDR3 runs 13 residues. V was cut by 7 bases and J by 6 bases, with 19 bases left in between. The CDR3 DNA is TGCAGTGTGCTGATACGGGAGAGGGGCGAGCAGTACTTC. Translating it yields CSVLIRERGEQYF.

This clonotype was picked up many times. The V and J genes are TRBV7-8 and TRBJ1-5, with 7 bases matching TRBD1. Per germline, CDR1 SGHVS and CDR2 FQNEAQ. The CDR3 runs 16 residues. V was pared by 5 bases and J by 3 bases, with 10 bases of the junction left unmatched. This CDR3 reads CASSQAGTELNQPQHF. CDR3 DNA: TGTGCCAGCAGCCAAGCCGGGACAGAACTCAATCAGCCCCAGCATTTT.

This clonotype was seen once. This sequence joins TRBV28 and TRBJ1-6; 10 bases map to TRBD1. Germline values: CDR1 MDHEN, CDR2 SYDVKM. The junction had 7 bases not matched to a gene; V was cut back by 5 bases and J by 6 bases. The CDR3 loop spans 16 amino acids. In DNA form, the CDR3 reads TGTGCCAGCAGTGGATCCGGGACAGGGGTTAATTCACCCCTCCACTTT. It is translated as CASSGSGTGVNSPLHF.

This clonotype was recorded a few times. The chain is built from TRBV7-3 and TRBJ2-3; D is uncertain. Germline lookup yields CDR1 SGHTA and CDR2 FQGTGA. The length of the CDR3 is 12 residues. Trimming stripped 2 bases from V and 7 bases from J, with 7 bases between. CDR3 sequence: CASSLGLNTQYF. The DNA for the CDR3 is TGTGCCAGCAGCTTAGGGTTGAATACGCAGTATTTT. Full variable domain (missing parts from reference TRBV7-3 and TRBJ2-3): GAGVSQTPSNKVTEKGKYVELRCDPISGHTALYWYRQSLGQGPEFLIYFQGTGAADDSGLPNDRFFAVRPEGSVSTLKIQRTERGDSAVYLCASSLGLNTQYFGPGTRLTVL.

As concerns this clonotype: A much larger clone lies one base from this, so it may be a read error. The gene calls are TRBV5-1 and TRBJ2-2; 7 bases align to TRBD1. The J segment lost 4 bases and the V segment lost 6 bases, leaving 6 bases of the junction unmatched. This CDR3 is 14 amino acids long. CDR1 and CDR2 (germline): SGHRS, YFSETQ. The CDR3 DNA reads TGCGCCAGCAATTCGGACAGGCCCACCGGGGAGCTGTTTTTT. As protein: CASNSDRPTGELFF.

This clonotype was found a few times. This chain joins TRBV4-3 and TRBJ2-2; 8 bases are a match to TRBD1. CDR3 size: 16 residues. The germline gives CDR1 LGHNA, CDR2 YSLEER. With V trimmed by 1 base and J by 5 bases, 6 bases remained unmatched. The CDR3 spells CASSQGTGPGTGELFF. DNA for the CDR3: TGCGCCAGCAGCCAAGGGACAGGGCCGGGAACCGGGGAGCTGTTTTTT.

The chain combines TRBV6-9 with TRBJ1-5, with D possibly matching TRBD1 (6 bases). V lost 4 bases to trimming and J lost 4 bases, with 17 bases between them. From germline, CDR1 is MNHGY and CDR2 SVAAGI. This CDR3 is built from 16 residues. The CDR3 is CASSSRGRGTNQPQHF. CDR3 bases: TGTGCCAGCAGTTCCCGGGGCAGGGGAACAAATCAGCCCCAGCATTTT.

The V call is TRBV15, the J call TRBJ1-4; possible D gene TRBD1, 5 bases. This CDR3 comprises 14 residues. CDR1 is LNHNV and CDR2 is YYDKDF in the germline V gene (reference sequence). Trimming pared 5 bases from V and 3 bases from J, leaving 10 bases between. The DNA of the CDR3 is TGTGCCACCAGCCCCACAGGATCTAATGAAAAACTGTTTTTT. Translated, it gives CATSPTGSNEKLFF.